The clone carrying this T cell receptor (beta chain) has only one observation. This entry is derived from a study of blood T cell repertoires in COVID-19. About the research overall: Spain, Italy and the United States supplied samples that represented acute and convalescent COVID-19. In each case, the material was cDNA or gDNA derived from T cells, B-cell-depleted T cells, or PBMCs.

From germline, CDR1 is SEHNR and CDR2 FQNEAQ (reference sequence). The trim removed 6 bases at V and 2 bases at J, leaving 8 bases unmatched. This CDR3 is built from 16 residues. Original processing methods: Amplification with reference gene primers provided the estimates of nucleated cell counts. The repertoire was sequenced with immunoSEQ multiplex PCR; TCRdb's copy has only in-frame clones and lacks some. V and J calls and clone size are as listed in that table; D and trimming were resolved from the DNA. The table lists more than 90,000 clones, around 76% of them singletons. The chain is built from TRBV7-9 and TRBJ2-3; 10 bases line up with TRBD2. The TCR originated in an elderly man with acute or convalescent COVID-19. The sequencing sample was made of peripheral blood. The CDR3 DNA reads TGTGCCAGCAGTTTCGGGCTAGCGGGAGCCACAGATACGCAGTATTTT. Translation: CASSFGLAGATDTQYF.